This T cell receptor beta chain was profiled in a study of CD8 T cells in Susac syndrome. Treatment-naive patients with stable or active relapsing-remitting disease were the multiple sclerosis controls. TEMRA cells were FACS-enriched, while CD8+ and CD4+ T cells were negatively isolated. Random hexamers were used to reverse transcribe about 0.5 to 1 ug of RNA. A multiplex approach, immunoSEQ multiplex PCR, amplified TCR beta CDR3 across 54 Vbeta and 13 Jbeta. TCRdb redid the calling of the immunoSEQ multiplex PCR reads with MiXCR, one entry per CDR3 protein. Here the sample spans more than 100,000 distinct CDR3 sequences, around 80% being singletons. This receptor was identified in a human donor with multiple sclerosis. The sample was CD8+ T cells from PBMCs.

The CDR3 protein is CASSTRAPDTEAFF. As DNA, the CDR3 is TGCGCCAGCAGCACCCGGGCCCCGGACACTGAAGCTTTCTTT. The chain employs TRBV4-3 and TRBJ1-1; D not resolved. Germline lookup yields CDR1 LGHNA and CDR2 YSLEER. The V end lost 5 bases, the J end lost 3 bases, and 13 bases lay between the germline ends. The CDR3 consists of 14 residues.